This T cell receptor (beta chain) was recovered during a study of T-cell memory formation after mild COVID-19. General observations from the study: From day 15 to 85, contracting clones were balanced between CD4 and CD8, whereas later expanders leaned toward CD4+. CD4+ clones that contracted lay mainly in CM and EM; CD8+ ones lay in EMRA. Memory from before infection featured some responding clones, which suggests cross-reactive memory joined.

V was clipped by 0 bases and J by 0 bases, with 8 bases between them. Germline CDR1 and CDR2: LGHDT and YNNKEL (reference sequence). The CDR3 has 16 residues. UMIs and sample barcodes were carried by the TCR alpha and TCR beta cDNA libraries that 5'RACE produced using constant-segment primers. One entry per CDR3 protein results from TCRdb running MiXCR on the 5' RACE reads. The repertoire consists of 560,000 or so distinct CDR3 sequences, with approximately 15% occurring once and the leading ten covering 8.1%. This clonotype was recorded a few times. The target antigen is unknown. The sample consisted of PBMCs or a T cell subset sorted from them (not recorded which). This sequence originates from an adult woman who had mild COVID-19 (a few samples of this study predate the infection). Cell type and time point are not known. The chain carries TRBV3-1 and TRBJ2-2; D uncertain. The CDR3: CASSQDLGANTGELFF. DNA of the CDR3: TGTGCCAGCAGCCAAGATCTGGGCGCGAACACCGGGGAGCTGTTTTTT.